This TCR beta chain was captured by sequencing in a study of blood T cell repertoires in COVID-19. Measured with immunoSEQ multiplex PCR; TCRdb has only the in-frame clones, and not every one. The sample records about 200,000 clones, around 80% being singletons. Looked up from germline, CDR1 is MDHEN and CDR2 is SYDVKM. This CDR3 is built from 13 residues. The V end was cut by 2 bases, the J end by 8 bases, with 12 bases between. Sequencing input: peripheral blood. This receptor was identified in a human donor in a cohort sampled during active COVID-19. The chain couples TRBV28 to TRBJ1-1; no reliable D call. CDR3 region: CASSLRYRGEAFF. The CDR3 bases are TGTGCCAGCAGTTTACGGTACCGCGGAGAAGCTTTCTTT.